This TCR beta chain was captured by sequencing in a study of beta chain features in type 1 diabetes. Study-wide context: Sorted cells from all samples, numbering about 99,000,000, were examined. General observations from the study: Patients with type 1 diabetes showed fewer VDJ junction insertions and more deletions. Researchers report that Type 1 diabetes patients had moderately but significantly shorter TCRB CDR3s across all four CD4+ subsets.

Expressed TCRB transcripts were sequenced because the entire RNA isolate underwent reverse transcription. Naive, central memory and regulatory T cell samples produced a mean of about 4 million reads. Sequenced by immunoSEQ multiplex PCR; TCRdb stores in-frame clones only, minus some. The sample lists hundreds of thousands of clones, about an eighth occurring once. About this clone itself: Its antigen is unidentified.

CDR3 length: 14 residues. Germline V gene data show CDR1 as ENHRY and CDR2 as SYGVKD. The J segment lost 7 bases and the V segment lost 1 base, leaving 6 bases of the junction unmatched. Central memory, naive, regulatory and stem cell-like memory CD4+ cells were sorted by CD45RO/CCR7/CD25/CD127/CD95/CD27. Sequencing was performed on naive CD4+ T cells from blood. The sequence was obtained from a man in his late teens or twenties with type 1 diabetes. The genes are TRBV10-3 and TRBJ2-7, with 8 positions matching TRBD1. The CDR3 loop reads CAISEFGQGGEQYF. The DNA for the CDR3 is TGTGCCATCAGTGAGTTTGGACAGGGTGGTGAGCAGTACTTC.